What follows is one TCR beta chain and its context. Germline V gene sequence: CDR1 LGHNA, CDR2 YSLEER. The V gene lost 4 bases and the J gene lost 3 bases, with 10 bases spanning the gap. This CDR3 contains 14 residues. This entry comes from a study of cytomegalovirus exposure and HLA in healthy donors. Use of 60 Vbeta and 13 Jbeta primers characterized the PCR. The table came from immunoSEQ multiplex PCR; TCRdb's copy has only in-frame clones and leaves some out. This table has about 220,000 clones, roughly 82% appearing once. The J gene is TRBJ1-5, the V gene TRBV4-3, with TRBD1 as a possible D gene (6 bases). The sequencing sample was made of PBMCs. The receptor was derived from a middle-aged woman in good health and CMV-seropositive. Here the CDR3 reads CASSRQGLNQPQHF. The CDR3 region has the DNA TGCGCCAGCAGCCGTCAGGGGCTCAATCAGCCCCAGCATTTT.